The rows below give T cell receptor beta chains drawn from one sample of a study of blood T cell repertoires in COVID-19. Sequenced by immunoSEQ multiplex PCR; TCRdb stores in-frame clones only, minus some. Of some 120,000 clones in the sample, about 83% were seen once. The sequenced material came from peripheral blood. These receptors all stem from a human donor in a cohort sampled during active COVID-19. The CDR3 runs from the conserved cysteine through the conserved F or W. D genes are given only for firm matches. Clone size is shown for a subset of rows, as once, few, many or a class of expanded clone.

clone_size j_call v_call d_call cdr3_nt cdr3_aa
- TRBJ2-3 TRBV27 - TGTGCCAGCAGTTTGGGGGGGGCCACAGATACGCAGTATTTT CASSLGGATDTQYF
- TRBJ2-7 TRBV5-5 - TGTGCCAGCAGCTTCAATCCGACTGAGCAGTACTTC CASSFNPTEQYF
- TRBJ2-7 TRBV14 - TGTGCCAGCAGCCAAGAAGGTGGGAACGTGGCAGGGTTTTACGAGCAGTACTTC CASSQEGGNVAGFYEQYF
- TRBJ2-4 TRBV7-9 - TGTGCCAGCAGCTTGGGGCTGTTAAACATTCAGTACTTC CASSLGLLNIQYF
- TRBJ1-1 TRBV4-2 - TGTGCCAGCAGCGAATCGGGGCGGGGGTCCACTGAAGCTTTCTTT CASSESGRGSTEAFF
many TRBJ1-5 TRBV27 - TGTGCCAGCAGCCCTCTAGGGGGCAATCAGCCCCAGCATTTT CASSPLGGNQPQHF
few TRBJ2-3 TRBV2 TRBD2 TGTGCCAGCAGTGAACAGCGGGGGGCGGGGGATACGCAGTATTTT CASSEQRGAGDTQYF
- TRBJ1-4 TRBV7-6 - TGTGCCAGCAGCTTAGTTAAAGGGGATGAAAAACTGTTTTTT CASSLVKGDEKLFF
- TRBJ2-7 TRBV5-1 - TGCGCCAGCAGCTTGGGTGGGGGCTTATACGAGCAGTACTTT CASSLGGGLYEQYF
- TRBJ2-2 TRBV25-1 TRBD2 TGTGCCAGCAGTGAAAGGGGACGGGTCGGCGGGGGCACCGGGGAGCTGTTTTTT CASSERGRVGGGTGELFF
- TRBJ2-7 TRBV5-1 - TGCGCCAGCAGCTTGCAGACAGACTACGAGCAGTACTTC CASSLQTDYEQYF
- TRBJ1-2 TRBV13 - TGTGCCAGCAGCCGGGACACTCGGGGCCACGGCTACACCTTC CASSRDTRGHGYTF
once TRBJ1-2 TRBV5-5 TRBD1 TGTGCCAGCAGCTTGGCAGGGGGGTCCTATGGCTACACCTTC CASSLAGGSYGYTF
- TRBJ2-7 TRBV4-1 - TGCGCCAGTTCTCGGGAAGCTGGTACCTACGAGCAGTACTTC CASSREAGTYEQYF
- TRBJ1-2 TRBV4-1 - TGCGCCAGCAGCCAAGATGGGAGGGGCTCCTACACCTTC CASSQDGRGSYTF
- TRBJ2-7 TRBV3-1/TRBV3-2 - TGTGCCAGCAGCCAAACAGGAATGCACTACGAGCAGTACTTC CASSQTGMHYEQYF
- TRBJ2-7 TRBV10-3 TRBD1 TGTGCCATCAACGACAGGGGGACCTACGAGCAGTACTTC CAINDRGTYEQYF
- TRBJ2-2 TRBV18 - TGTGCCAGCTCACCACGGAGGAACACCGGGGAGCTGTTTTTT CASSPRRNTGELFF
- TRBJ2-7 TRBV10-3 - TGTGCCATCAGTCCAGGGAACCGCTACGAGCAGTACTTC CAISPGNRYEQYF
- TRBJ1-2 TRBV27 TRBD1 TGTGCCAGCAGTCCATCGACAGGGTTAATTAACTATGGCTACACCTTC CASSPSTGLINYGYTF
- TRBJ2-2 TRBV4-2 TRBD2 TGTGCCAGCCGGCCTAGCGGGGGCCTCGGGAGCACCGGGGAGCTGTTTTTT CASRPSGGLGSTGELFF
once TRBJ1-2 TRBV30 TRBD1 TGTGCCTGGGGGGGACAGGGAATCTATGGCTACACCTTC CAWGGQGIYGYTF
- TRBJ2-2 TRBV19 TRBD1 TGTGCCAGTACCGACGCCGGGACAGGGGGTCCCGGGGAGCTGTTTTTT CASTDAGTGGPGELFF
- TRBJ1-1 TRBV19 TRBD1 TGTGCCAGTAGTATAGGACAGGGGGGTACTGAAGCTTTCTTT CASSIGQGGTEAFF
- TRBJ1-1 TRBV6-5 - TGTGCCAGCGTCGGGGGGGGGAACACTGAAGCTTTCTTT CASVGGGNTEAFF
few TRBJ1-1 TRBV3-1/TRBV3-2 - TGTGCCAGCAGCCAACCGGGCACTGAAGCTTTCTTT CASSQPGTEAFF
- TRBJ2-1 TRBV7-2 TRBD2 TGTGCCAGCAGCTTAAACCCCATCGGGGGGGGATCCAATGAGCAGTTCTTC CASSLNPIGGGSNEQFF
- TRBJ2-3 TRBV5-1 TRBD1 TGCGCCAGCAGCTTTCAGGGGGCGGTCACAGATACGCAGTATTTT CASSFQGAVTDTQYF
- TRBJ1-2 TRBV6-5 - TGTGCCAGCAGTTACACAGGGCTTCCCGGCTACACCTTC CASSYTGLPGYTF
- TRBJ1-2 TRBV3-1/TRBV3-2 - TGTGCCAGCAGCCAAAGGACAGTTCCCTATGGCTACACCTTC CASSQRTVPYGYTF
- TRBJ2-1 TRBV11-3 TRBD2 TGTGCCAGCAGCGCCGGGGCGGGGGGGGCGTCTCGTGAGCAGTTCTTC CASSAGAGGASREQFF
- TRBJ2-2 TRBV9 - TGTGCCAGCAGCGCCACCGGGACACTGACCGGGGAGCTGTTTTTT CASSATGTLTGELFF
- TRBJ1-2 TRBV19 TRBD1 TGTGCCAGTATTGACAGGGCTAACTATGGCTACACCTTC CASIDRANYGYTF
few TRBJ1-1 TRBV5-6 - TGTGCCAGCACCCTACCGGGGGGCTCTTACACTGAAGCTTTCTTT CASTLPGGSYTEAFF
- TRBJ2-1 TRBV7-2 TRBD2 TGTGCCAGCAGCTTATGGGGACTAGCGGCCAGGGATGAGCAGTTCTTC CASSLWGLAARDEQFF
- TRBJ2-6 TRBV4-1 - TGCGCCAGCAGCCAAGACGCGGCAGGGAGGATTGGGGCCAACGTCCTGACTTTC CASSQDAAGRIGANVLTF
- TRBJ1-1 TRBV5-5 - TGTGCCAGCAGCTTGGCCACAGGCACTGAAGCTTTCTTT CASSLATGTEAFF
few TRBJ1-1 TRBV5-1 TRBD1 TGCGCCAGCAGCTCGACAGGGACTGAAGCTTTCTTT CASSSTGTEAFF
- TRBJ2-6 TRBV5-5 TRBD2 TGTGCCAGCAGTCGACTAGCGGGGCAAACCTCTGGGGCCAACGTCCTGACTTTC CASSRLAGQTSGANVLTF
few TRBJ2-3 TRBV5-4 TRBD2 TGTGCCAGCAGCTTCAGCGGGGGGGCTGTAGATACGCAGTATTTT CASSFSGGAVDTQYF
- TRBJ2-5 TRBV6-2/TRBV6-3 - TGTGCCAGCAGTGGGGGGACGTCGGAGACCCAGTACTTC CASSGGTSETQYF
- TRBJ2-1 TRBV15 TRBD1 TGTGCCACCAGGTTGGACAGGGGGACCAATGAGCAGTTCTTC CATRLDRGTNEQFF
- TRBJ2-6 TRBV5-1 - TGCGCCAGCAGCTTGGGGACAGGGGCCAACGTCCTGACTTTC CASSLGTGANVLTF
- TRBJ2-7 TRBV10-2 - TGCGCCAGCAGTCAGATTGGCTACGAGCAGTACTTC CASSQIGYEQYF
once TRBJ2-7 TRBV7-8 TRBD2 TGTGCCAGCAGCCGAGCGGGGGGGACCTACGAGCAGTACTTC CASSRAGGTYEQYF
- TRBJ1-3 TRBV2 TRBD1 TGTGCCAGCAGGGAGGACAGGGCCTCTGGAAACACCATATATTTT CASREDRASGNTIYF
- TRBJ1-3 TRBV6-5 - TGTGCCAGCAGTTACTCGCCGGGGGCTGGAAACACCATATATTTT CASSYSPGAGNTIYF
- TRBJ2-2 TRBV5-4 TRBD1 TGTGCCAGCAGCTTGGGTGGGACAGGCGGCACCGGGGAGCTGTTTTTT CASSLGGTGGTGELFF
- TRBJ2-3 TRBV7-9 - TGTGCCAGCAGCCCAGGGCTCAGTGGCACAGATACGCAGTATTTT CASSPGLSGTDTQYF
- TRBJ2-5 TRBV19 - TGTGCCAGTCGACCGACTAGTCCCCAAGAGACCCAGTACTTC CASRPTSPQETQYF
few TRBJ1-3 TRBV30 TRBD1 TGTGCGAAGGGACAGCCAGGAAACACCATATATTTT CAKGQPGNTIYF
- TRBJ2-5 TRBV3-1/TRBV3-2 TRBD2 TGTGCCAGCAGCCAAGATAGGGTAGCGGGAGAGACCCAGTACTTC CASSQDRVAGETQYF
once TRBJ2-5 TRBV7-2 - TGTGCCAGCAGCTTTCGAGCCCAAGAGACCCAGTACTTC CASSFRAQETQYF
- TRBJ1-5 TRBV5-4 - TGTGCCAGCAGCTTGGGGCCCCCTGGAGCGAGCAATCAGCCCCAGCATTTT CASSLGPPGASNQPQHF
once TRBJ2-2 TRBV27 - TGTGCCAGCAGCCGAGATCTCGCCACCGGGGAGCTGTTTTTT CASSRDLATGELFF
few TRBJ2-5 TRBV29-1 TRBD1 TGCAGCGTTGAGACCGGGACAGGAGTTCAAGAGACCCAGTACTTC CSVETGTGVQETQYF
- TRBJ2-5 TRBV27 TRBD2 TGTGCCAGCAGTTTACTAACCGGGGGGGCCGTTGAGACCCAGTACTTC CASSLLTGGAVETQYF
- TRBJ2-2 TRBV18 TRBD2 TGTGCCAGCTCACCATCGCTAGCGGGGGTCACCGGGGAGCTGTTTTTT CASSPSLAGVTGELFF
- TRBJ2-5 TRBV4-1 TRBD2 TGCGCCAGCAGCCAAGAGGCTAGCGGGGAAGAGACCCAGTACTTC CASSQEASGEETQYF
- TRBJ1-1 TRBV7-6 TRBD1 TGTGCCAGCAGCACCGGGACAGAGAACACTGAAGCTTTCTTT CASSTGTENTEAFF